This T cell receptor beta chain was retrieved from a study of shared clonotypes between healthy human individuals. Points from the study as a whole: Rarefaction exposed incomplete sorted-subset sequencing despite large depth.

The table lists this clone with a few counts. Its specificity is unknown. The CDR3 is made up of 12 amino acids. Germline-derived CDR1 and CDR2 are LGHNA and YNFKEQ. TCRdb's copy holds only in-frame clones and misses some; the assay was immunoSEQ multiplex PCR. The sample lists around 690,000 clones, less than 95% occurring once. There were only Caucasian adults among the donors, and all lived in Nashville, Tennessee. The chain carries TRBV4-2 and TRBJ2-5; D gene uncertain. The J call may be in error: the DNA end matches TRBJ2-7 better. The clonotype originates from a man aged 18 to 35 in good health. Some clones in this sample may be carry-over from other donors' samples. The sample was memory CD8+ T cells from PBMCs. Subset described: CD45RO+ cells pooled with CCR7-negative TemRA cells. DNA of the CDR3: TGTGCCAGCAGCCTTAGCCCCTACGAGCAGTACTTC. Its translation: CASSLSPYEQYF.